The 18 T cell receptor beta chains given below trace back to one sample, sequenced in a study of shared clonotypes between healthy human individuals. The assay was immunoSEQ multiplex PCR, and TCRdb's table has in-frame clones only and misses some. The sample carries about 2 million clones, over 85% recorded once. CD8 cells regarded as naive lacked CD45RO, were positively chosen for CCR7, and omitted terminally differentiated effector memory CD45RA+ cells. Input material: naive CD8+ T cells sorted from blood. All receptors derive from a man between 18 and 29 years old in good health.

This sequence joins TRBV5-4 and TRBJ2-5; 11 nucleotides agree with TRBD2. Losses at the gene ends were 0 bases for V and 5 bases for J; bases not matched to a gene: 3. Germline CDR1 is SGHNT and CDR2 is YYREEE (reference sequence). CDR3 length equals 15 residues. CDR3 bases: TGTGCCAGCAGCTTGGGTAGCGGGGGGGAGGAGACCCAGTACTTC. Translating gives CASSLGSGGEETQYF.

This clone appeared a single time. The chain joins TRBV6-5 to TRBJ2-1; maybe TRBD2 (5 bases). The CDR3 is 15 amino acids. The germline V gene has CDR1 MNHEY and CDR2 SVGAGI. V dropped 7 bases and J dropped 8 bases, with 21 bases sitting between them. The CDR3 region has the DNA TGTGCCAGCACTACATCTAGCCGGAGTACCGATGAGCAGTTCTTC. Amino acid sequence: CASTTSSRSTDEQFF.

This clone was detected once. The CDR3 sequence is CASTGVDLANTGELFF. The CDR3 DNA reads as TGTGCCAGCACCGGGGTCGACCTAGCGAACACCGGGGAGCTGTTTTTT. The genes are TRBV5-6 and TRBJ2-2, with TRBD2 as a possible D gene (5 bases). CDR3 length: 16 residues. Per germline, CDR1 SGHDT and CDR2 YYEEEE. Trimming took 6 bases from V and 0 from J, leaving 15 bases between them.

A word on this clone: This specimen includes other DNA sequences encoding the same CDR3. This chain uses TRBV7-9 with TRBJ2-7; D is perhaps TRBD2 (5 bases). V was shortened by 0 bases and J by 2 bases, with 8 bases between the two germline ends. Germline lookup yields CDR1 SEHNR and CDR2 FQNEAQ (reference sequence). CDR3 length: 14 amino acids. The CDR3 DNA sequence: TGTGCCAGCAGCTTAGCAGGGAGTGCCTACGAGCAGTACTTC. It translates to CASSLAGSAYEQYF.

The CDR3 sequence: CASSEDPNQPQHF. The CDR3 bases are TGTGCCAGCAGTGAGGACCCCAATCAGCCCCAGCATTTT. The chain combines TRBV6-6 with TRBJ1-5; no definite D call. CDR3 length: 13 residues. Germline V gene sequence: CDR1 MNHNY, CDR2 SVGAGI (reference sequence). V lost 5 bases, J lost 3 bases, and 8 bases lay in between.

The V and J genes are TRBV19 and TRBJ1-5; D may be TRBD1 (5 bases). The CDR3 loop spans 15 amino acids. Trimming cost V 2 bases and J 3 bases, with 11 bases left between them. Germline V lookup: CDR1 LNHDA, CDR2 SQIVND (reference sequence). The CDR3 coding sequence is TGTGCCAGTAGTATATATGGGGCGGACAATCAGCCCCAGCATTTT. The encoded protein is CASSIYGADNQPQHF.

The chain has TRBV5-1 and TRBJ2-1; the D gene is possibly TRBD2 (6 bases). Looked up from germline, CDR1 is SGHRS and CDR2 is YFSETQ. This CDR3 has 16 residues. V dropped 2 bases and J dropped 2 bases, with 14 bases sitting between them. Here the CDR3 reads CASSFQFGGTYNEQFF. In DNA form, the CDR3 reads TGCGCCAGCAGCTTCCAATTCGGGGGAACCTACAATGAGCAGTTCTTC.

The chain joins TRBV15 to TRBJ1-3, with no clear D. Germline CDR1 is LNHNV and CDR2 is YYDKDF (reference sequence). The CDR3 sequence is 14 residues long. V shed 4 bases and J shed 3 bases, with 10 bases lying between them. The CDR3 DNA follows: TGTGCCACCAGCACAAGAACTGATGGAAACACCATATATTTT. This gives the protein CATSTRTDGNTIYF.

V gene TRBV30 combines with J gene TRBJ2-7; the D is unclear. Trimming took 2 bases from V and 2 from J, leaving 10 bases between them. The CDR3 is made up of 13 amino acids. CDR1 and CDR2 (germline): GTSNPN, SVGIG (reference sequence). The DNA for the CDR3 is TGTGCCTGGAGTATCAGAGTCCCCTACGAGCAGTACTTC. Protein: CAWSIRVPYEQYF.

The chain combines TRBV2 with TRBJ2-1; 7 nucleotides match TRBD2. This CDR3 comprises 16 residues. Trimming at V came to 4 bases and at J to 2 bases, leaving 8 bases not matched to a gene. CDR1 and CDR2 from the germline V gene are SNHLY and FYNNEI. CDR3: CASSVPAGNPYNEQFF. The DNA of the CDR3 is TGTGCCAGCAGTGTCCCAGCGGGAAACCCCTACAATGAGCAGTTCTTC.

V is TRBV9 and J is TRBJ2-1, with a weak D call TRBD2 (6 bases). This CDR3 spans 17 amino acids. The V gene's germline CDR1 is SGDLS and CDR2 YYNGEE. The V and J ends lost 0 bases and 6 bases respectively, with 19 bases between them. CDR3 nucleotide sequence: TGTGCCAGCAGCGTAGGGGGCGGGACCCCAAGGGGCAATGAGCAGTTCTTC. Its translation is CASSVGGGTPRGNEQFF.

The rearrangement joins TRBV27 to TRBJ1-2; D is uncertain. This CDR3 has 13 residues. Germline CDR1 is MNHEY and CDR2 is SMNVEV (reference sequence). Trimming took 3 bases from V and 4 from J, leaving 9 bases between them. CDR3 loop: CASSLRPGYGYTF. CDR3 coding DNA: TGTGCCAGCAGTTTGCGGCCAGGCTATGGCTACACCTTC.

This chain joins TRBV27 and TRBJ2-6; D gene unclear. There are 15 residues in the CDR3. Germline lookup yields CDR1 MNHEY and CDR2 SMNVEV (reference sequence). The V gene lost 2 bases and the J gene lost 2 bases, with 7 bases spanning the gap. The CDR3 reads CASSLIPAGANVLTF. CDR3 in DNA: TGTGCCAGCAGTTTAATTCCGGCTGGGGCCAACGTCCTGACTTTC.

The chain couples TRBV10-2 to TRBJ1-2, with TRBD1 identical over 9 bases. The trim removed 4 bases at V and 2 bases at J, leaving 5 bases unmatched. Germline CDR1 and CDR2: WSHSY and SAAADI. The length of the CDR3 is 15 residues. Written as DNA, the CDR3 is TGCGCCAGCAGTGGGGACAGGGCTTTAAACTATGGCTACACCTTC. This codes for CASSGDRALNYGYTF.

About this clone: An end of the junction differs from the germline gene, which may be a read error. The DNA for the CDR3 is TGTGCCAGCACTTTAATTGGAATGGGGATCGCTGAAGCTTTCTTT. Amino acids: CASTLIGMGIAEAFF. This chain joins TRBV28 and TRBJ1-1; D ambiguous. This CDR3 region has 15 residues. Germline CDR1 MDHEN, CDR2 SYDVKM.

Written as DNA, the CDR3 is TGTGCCAGTAGTCCGACAGGGGGTAACACCGGGGAGCTGTTTTTT. It codes for CASSPTGGNTGELFF. V gene TRBV19 combines with J gene TRBJ2-2; 9 nucleotides agree with TRBD1. The V gene's germline CDR1 is LNHDA and CDR2 SQIVND (reference sequence). The CDR3 loop spans 15 amino acids. J gave up 2 bases and V 5 bases, and 3 bases lay outside the gene matches.

The rearrangement links TRBV4-3 to TRBJ2-1; 11 nucleotides align to TRBD2. After removal of 3 bases from V and 7 bases from J, the junction contained 5 bases not matched to a gene. This CDR3 spans 15 amino acids. CDR1 is LGHNA and CDR2 is YSLEER in the germline V gene. CDR3 sequence: CASSQGLAVMNEQFF. In DNA form, the CDR3 reads TGCGCCAGCAGCCAGGGACTAGCGGTAATGAATGAGCAGTTCTTC.

The CDR3: CASNETCFYNEQFF. CDR3 bases: TGCGCCAGCAACGAGACCTGCTTCTACAATGAGCAGTTCTTC. J is TRBJ2-1 and V is TRBV10-1; no firm D call. V lost 7 bases to trimming and J lost 3 bases, with 13 bases between them. Germline V CDR1 and CDR2: WNHNN, SYGVQD (reference sequence). This CDR3 is built from 14 residues.